Below, 21 T cell receptor beta chains from the same sample are listed, as sequenced in a study of tumor and adjacent non-tumor tissue in lung cancer. No cell sorting was done before RNA was extracted from the tissue. TCRbeta libraries were built with three rounds of nested PCR, modified from ARM-PCR. TCRdb redid the calling of the multiplex PCR reads with MiXCR, one entry per CDR3 protein. The sample contains about 78,000 distinct CDR3 sequences, roughly 80% of which appear only once. Sequencing was carried out using lung tumor tissue. These receptors came from a woman aged 50 to 60 with non-small cell lung cancer.

Worth noting for this clonotype: At one boundary the junction diverges from the germline segment, which might be a read error. This chain joins TRBV6-5 and TRBJ2-5; D perhaps matches TRBD2 (6 bases). Germline assignment: CDR1 MNHEY and CDR2 SVGAGI. This CDR3 has 15 amino acids. The CDR3 reads CVSIYGLTPGEIQYF. The CDR3 region has the DNA TGTGTCAGCATTTATGGCCTAACCCCGGGAGAGATCCAGTACTTC.

The gene calls are TRBV10-3 and TRBJ1-1; 10 bases are a match to TRBD1. This CDR3 spans 12 amino acids. The germline V gene has CDR1 ENHRY and CDR2 SYGVKD. V lost 10 bases and J lost 10; bases outside the gene matches: 9. CDR3 amino acids: CATGQGHSVAFF. The CDR3 bases are TGTGCCACGGGACAGGGGCATAGTGTAGCTTTCTTT.

On this clonotype itself: The junction differs from germline at one of its ends, possibly a read error. The chain carries TRBV12-3 or TRBV12-4 and TRBJ2-3; D remains unclear. This CDR3 is built from 15 residues. The CDR3 here is CARSLETLSADTQYF. CDR3 in DNA: TGTGCCAGAAGTTTAGAGACACTAAGCGCAGATACGCAATATTTT.

The count of this clonotype is one. One junction end disagrees with the germline gene, perhaps due to a read error. The rearrangement joins TRBV20-1 to TRBJ2-1; no reliable D call. The CDR3 length is 11 residues. CDR1 and CDR2 from the germline V gene are DFQATT and SNEGSKA (reference sequence). The CDR3 loop is CSDSRYNEQFF. The CDR3 DNA follows: TGCAGTGATAGTCGTTACAATGAGCAATTCTTC.

V usage is TRBV20-1 and J usage is TRBJ2-7, with D unresolved. Trimming shortened V by 2 bases and J by 8 bases, and 22 bases separated the two germline ends. The CDR3 has 15 amino acids. CDR1 and CDR2 from the germline V gene are DFQATT and SNEGSKA (reference sequence). CDR3 residues: CSARSIERLPFKQYF. CDR3 nucleotide sequence: TGCAGTGCTAGATCAATCGAGCGACTCCCCTTCAAGCAGTACTTC.

The chain links TRBV4-1 to TRBJ2-5; 8 bases are shared with TRBD1. CDR3 length equals 14 residues. Germline CDR1 is MGHRA and CDR2 is YSYEKL. The CDR3 loop is CAISQIGQGETQYF. The CDR3 DNA is TGCGCTATCAGCCAAATTGGACAGGGAGAGACCCAGTACTTC.

The V call is TRBV11-1, the J call TRBJ2-7; 8 bases are shared with TRBD1. Germline CDR1 is SGHAT and CDR2 is FQDESV (reference sequence). There are 14 residues in the CDR3. V trimming: 7 bases; J trimming: 3 bases; junction bases outside the gene matches: 8. The CDR3 loop is CASTHWDRYYEQYF. CDR3 in DNA: TGTGCCAGCACCCACTGGGACAGGTACTACGAGCAGTACTTC.

In the case of this clonotype: The junction does not match germline at one end; this may be a read error. This chain links TRBV20-1 with TRBJ2-7, with 9 bases aligning to TRBD1. From germline, CDR1 is DFQATT and CDR2 SNEGSKA (reference sequence). The CDR3 is 14 amino acids. The CDR3: CSVSDRGFSYEQIF. The CDR3 DNA is TGCAGTGTCTCTGACAGGGGGTTTTCCTACGAGCAGATCTTC.

This chain connects TRBV5-1 to TRBJ2-1; D possibly corresponds to TRBD1 (6 bases). Trimming took 7 bases from V and 1 from J, leaving 9 bases between them. CDR3 length equals 13 residues. Germline CDR1 SGHRS, CDR2 YFSETQ. The CDR3 protein is CASGDTSYNEQFF. The DNA of the CDR3 is TGCGCCAGCGGGGACACTTCCTACAATGAGCAGTTCTTC.

In regard to this clonotype: Compared with germline, one end of the junction differs, possibly owing to a read error. This rearrangement joins TRBV10-3 to TRBJ2-1; D perhaps matches TRBD2 (6 bases). The length of the CDR3 is 14 residues. Germline V gene data show CDR1 as ENHRY and CDR2 as SYGVKD. The CDR3 DNA sequence: TGTGCCATCATTGAGTCGGGGGAAAACAATGAGCTGTTCTTC. It is translated as CAIIESGENNELFF.

This clonotype is termed medium-sized (0.01 to 0.1%). The chain carries TRBV20-1 and TRBJ2-3, with 8 positions matching TRBD2. The CDR3 is 13 residues long. Germline V lookup: CDR1 DFQATT, CDR2 SNEGSKA (reference sequence). Trimming cost V 4 bases and J 2 bases; bases outside gene matches: 2. The CDR3: CSAMTSDTDTQYF. CDR3 coding DNA: TGCAGTGCTATGACTAGCGACACAGATACGCAGTATTTT.

For this clonotype: An end of the junction differs from the germline gene, which may be a read error. The chain combines TRBV10-3 with TRBJ2-3; the D gene is possibly TRBD2 (8 bases). The CDR3 runs 15 residues. The V gene's germline CDR1 is ENHRY and CDR2 SYGVKD. DNA for the CDR3: TGTGCCATCAGTGGGGGACTAGGGGGCATAGATAGGCAGTATTTT. It encodes CAISGGLGGIDRQYF.

This rearrangement joins TRBV20-1 to TRBJ1-6; a weak D match, TRBD1 (5 bases). The V gene lost 5 bases and the J gene lost 9 bases, with 35 bases spanning the gap. Germline lookup yields CDR1 DFQATT and CDR2 SNEGSKA (reference sequence). The CDR3 extends over 20 amino acids. CDR3 DNA: TGCAGTGCTCGACGGCTTGGGGTCGTGTTTCGGGCGGAGCAGGGTTCACCCCTCCACTTT. Protein: CSARRLGVVFRAEQGSPLHF.

As to this clonotype: The junction departs from the called germline gene at one end, perhaps through a read error. The chain joins TRBV10-3 to TRBJ2-2; 8 bases are a match to TRBD2. There are 18 residues in the CDR3. Looked up from germline, CDR1 is ENHRY and CDR2 is SYGVKD. The CDR3 spells CAISESTGGRTATGELVF. In DNA, the CDR3 is TGTGCCATCAGTGAGTCGACGGGCGGGAGGACCGCCACCGGGGAGCTGGTTTTT.

The table lists this clonotype with a count of one. The rearrangement links TRBV4-1 to TRBJ1-1; D is undetermined. This CDR3 contains 16 residues. The V end lost 3 bases, the J end lost 1 base, and 15 bases lay between the germline ends. Germline V gives CDR1 MGHRA, CDR2 YSYEKL. In DNA form, the CDR3 reads TGCGCCAGCAGCCAGGATAGGTGCAGGTCGAACACTGAAGCTTTCTTT. This sequence encodes CASSQDRCRSNTEAFF.

With respect to this clonotype: The junction does not match germline at one end; this may be a read error. The J gene is TRBJ2-3, the V gene TRBV28; D is possibly TRBD2 (5 bases). The length of the CDR3 is 14 residues. Germline-derived CDR1 and CDR2 are MDHEN and SYDVKM. The CDR3 DNA follows: TGCGCCAGCAGGCATTATTACGGGGTAGATACGCAGTATTTT. It encodes CASRHYYGVDTQYF.

Concerning this clonotype itself: Germline is not matched at one junction end, which may reflect a read error. The J gene is TRBJ2-1, the V gene TRBV20-1; D perhaps matches TRBD2 (6 bases). Germline assignment: CDR1 DFQATT and CDR2 SNEGSKA (reference sequence). This CDR3 contains 15 residues. This CDR3 is CSAGGTETAYNEQLF. The CDR3 DNA follows: TGCAGTGCAGGAGGGACCGAAACGGCCTACAATGAGCAGTTGTTC.

The rearrangement links TRBV20-1 to TRBJ2-7; D is perhaps TRBD1 (5 bases). The germline V gene encodes CDR1 DFQATT and CDR2 SNEGSKA (reference sequence). V lost 6 bases and J lost 6, with 18 bases in between. The CDR3 has 13 amino acids. CDR3 DNA sequence: TGCAGTGCAAACCGGGCGGACATCTGCGAGCAGTACTTC. This gives the protein CSANRADICEQYF.

Details on this clonotype: Relative to the germline gene, one junction end is altered; a read error may explain this. The rearrangement links TRBV28 to TRBJ2-7; D is unclear. CDR3 size: 16 residues. The germline V gene has CDR1 MDHEN and CDR2 SYDVKM. CDR3 residues: CASNLYHSGRSYEQYF. CDR3 sequence (DNA): TGTGCCAGCAATTTATATCACTCTGGCAGGTCCTACGAGCAGTACTTC. The entire variable domain, with the rest obtained from reference TRBV28 and TRBJ2-7, is as follows: DVKVTQSSRYLVKRTGEKVFLECVQDMDHENMFWYRQDPGLGLRLIYFSYDVKMKEKGDIPEGYSVSREKKERFSLILESASTNQTSMYLCASNLYHSGRSYEQYFGPGTRLTVT.

The genes are TRBV20-1 and TRBJ1-2, with a weak D call TRBD1 (5 bases). Deletions cut 3 bases from V and 8 bases from J, with 19 bases between. The CDR3 extends over 14 amino acids. Germline V gene data show CDR1 as DFQATT and CDR2 as SNEGSKA (reference sequence). CDR3 DNA: TGCAGTGCTAGCCTCCACGGACATGGTGGAGGCTACACCTTC. As protein: CSASLHGHGGGYTF.

A word on this clonotype: The junction and the germline gene differ at one end; a read error may be behind it. This chain joins TRBV6-1 and TRBJ2-7; D possibly corresponds to TRBD1 (6 bases). This CDR3 comprises 12 residues. Germline CDR1 is MNHNS and CDR2 is SASEGT. CDR3 nucleotide sequence: TGTGCCACCAGTGGACAGTCCTACAAGCAGTACTTC. Translation gives CATSGQSYKQYF.